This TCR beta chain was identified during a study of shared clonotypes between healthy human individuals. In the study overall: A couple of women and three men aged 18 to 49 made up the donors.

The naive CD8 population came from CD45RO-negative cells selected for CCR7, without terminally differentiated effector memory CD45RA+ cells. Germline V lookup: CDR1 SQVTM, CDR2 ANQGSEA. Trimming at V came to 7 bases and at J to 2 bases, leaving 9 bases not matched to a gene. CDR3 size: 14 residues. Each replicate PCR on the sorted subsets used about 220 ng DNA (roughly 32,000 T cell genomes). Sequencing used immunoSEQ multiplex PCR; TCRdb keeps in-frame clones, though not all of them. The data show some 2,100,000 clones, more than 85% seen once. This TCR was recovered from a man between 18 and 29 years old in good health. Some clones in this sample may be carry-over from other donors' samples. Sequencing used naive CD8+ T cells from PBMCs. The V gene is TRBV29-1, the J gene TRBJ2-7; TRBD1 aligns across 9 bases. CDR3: CSATEQGAPYEQYF. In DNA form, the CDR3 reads TGCAGCGCCACAGAACAGGGGGCACCCTACGAGCAGTACTTC.